Below, one TCR beta chain is given with its context. The antigen is unknown. The germline V gene has CDR1 MGHRA and CDR2 YSYEKL. V was trimmed by 1 base and J by 3 bases, leaving 16 bases between them. The length of the CDR3 is 17 residues. RNA, once extracted, was reverse transcribed into cDNA for use as the sequencing template. The table came from immunoSEQ multiplex PCR; TCRdb's copy has only in-frame clones and leaves some out. The sample lists 200,000 to 250,000 clones, 35% to 45% occurring once. The treatment is: oral pan-JAK inhibitor, 5-10 mg twice daily. This sample was included in a study of CD8+ T cells in alopecia areata. Notes on the study in general: Among the top 100, expanded CD8+ clones, as well as scalp clonality, were significantly decreased by tofacitinib.

The sample in question was CD4+ T cells sorted from blood, obtained at roughly week 30, from a patient treated with tofacitinib. This TCR was sampled from a human donor with alopecia areata. The chain links TRBV4-1 to TRBJ2-1; no definite D call. The CDR3, as DNA: TGCGCCAGCAGCCAAGTTGGGCGCGGAAATAACTACAATGAGCAGTTCTTC. This codes for CASSQVGRGNNYNEQFF.